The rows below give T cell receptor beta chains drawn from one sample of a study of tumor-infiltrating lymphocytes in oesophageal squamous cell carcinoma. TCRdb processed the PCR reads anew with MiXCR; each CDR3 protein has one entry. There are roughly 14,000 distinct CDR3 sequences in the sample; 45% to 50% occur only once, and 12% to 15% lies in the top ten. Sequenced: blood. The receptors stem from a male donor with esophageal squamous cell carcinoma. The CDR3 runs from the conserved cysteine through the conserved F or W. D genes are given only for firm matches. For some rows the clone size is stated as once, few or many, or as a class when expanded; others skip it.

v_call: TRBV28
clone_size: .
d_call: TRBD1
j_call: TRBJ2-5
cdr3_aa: CASSKLGQQETQYF
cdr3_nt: TGTGCCAGCAGCAAACTGGGACAGCAAGAGACCCAGTACTTC

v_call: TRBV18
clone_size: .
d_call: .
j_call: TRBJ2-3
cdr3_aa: CASSLTSDTQYF
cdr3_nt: TGTGCCAGCTCCCTCACTAGCGATACGCAGTATTTT

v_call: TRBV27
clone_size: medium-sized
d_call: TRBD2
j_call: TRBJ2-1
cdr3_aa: CASSPLAGTYNEQFF
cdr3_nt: TGTGCCAGCAGTCCACTAGCGGGCACCTACAATGAGCAGTTCTTC

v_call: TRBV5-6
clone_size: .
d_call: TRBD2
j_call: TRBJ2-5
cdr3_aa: CASNAGASGRGETQYF
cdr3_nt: TGTGCCAGCAACGCGGGGGCTAGCGGGAGAGGTGAGACCCAGTACTTC

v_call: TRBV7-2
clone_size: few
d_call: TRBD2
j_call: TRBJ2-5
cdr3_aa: CASSLQTSGGETQYF
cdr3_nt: TGTGCCAGCAGCCTCCAGACTAGCGGGGGCGAGACCCAGTACTTC

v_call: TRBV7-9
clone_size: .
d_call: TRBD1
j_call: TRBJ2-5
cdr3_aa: CASSLAGTGAGETQYF
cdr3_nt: TGTGCCAGCAGCCTTGCCGGGACAGGGGCCGGGGAGACCCAGTACTTC

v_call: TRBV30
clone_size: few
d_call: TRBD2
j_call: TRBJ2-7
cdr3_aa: CAWRVSGSNEQYF
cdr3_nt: TGTGCCTGGAGGGTTAGCGGGAGCAACGAGCAGTACTTC

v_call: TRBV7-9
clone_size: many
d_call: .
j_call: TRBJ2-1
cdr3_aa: CASSRLGQLTYNEQFF
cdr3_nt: TGTGCCAGCAGCCGCCTAGGGCAGCTGACCTACAATGAGCAGTTCTTC

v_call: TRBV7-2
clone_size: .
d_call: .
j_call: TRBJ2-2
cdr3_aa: CASSWDRLAGELFF
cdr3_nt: TGTGCCAGCAGCTGGGACCGACTAGCCGGGGAGCTGTTTTTT

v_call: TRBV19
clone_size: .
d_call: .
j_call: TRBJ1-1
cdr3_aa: CASSISFGGEAFF
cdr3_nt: TGTGCCAGTAGTATAAGTTTCGGGGGCGAAGCTTTCTTT

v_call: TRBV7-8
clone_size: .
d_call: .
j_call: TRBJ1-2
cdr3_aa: CASSLGSYGYTF
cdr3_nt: TGTGCCAGCAGCTTAGGCAGCTATGGCTACACCTTC

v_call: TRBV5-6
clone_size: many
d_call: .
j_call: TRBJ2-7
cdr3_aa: CASSLFPGIYEQYF
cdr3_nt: TGTGCCAGCAGCTTGTTCCCGGGGATCTACGAGCAGTACTTC

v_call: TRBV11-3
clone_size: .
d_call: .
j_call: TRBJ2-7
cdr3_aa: CASSLGVGVGSSYNEQYF
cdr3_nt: TGTGCCAGCAGCTTAGGGGTTGGTGTGGGGAGCTCCTACAATGAGCAGTACTTC

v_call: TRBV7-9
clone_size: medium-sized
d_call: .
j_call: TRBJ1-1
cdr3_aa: CASSRMQLNTEAFF
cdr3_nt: TGTGCCAGCAGCCGAATGCAATTGAACACTGAAGCTTTCTTT

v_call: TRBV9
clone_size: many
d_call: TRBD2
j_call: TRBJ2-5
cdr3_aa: CASSPTSGSYETQYF
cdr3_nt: TGTGCCAGCAGCCCGACTAGCGGGAGTTACGAGACCCAGTACTTC

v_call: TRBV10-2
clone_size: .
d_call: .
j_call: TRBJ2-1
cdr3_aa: CASSEFGNEQFF
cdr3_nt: TGCGCCAGCAGTGAATTCGGCAATGAGCAGTTCTTC

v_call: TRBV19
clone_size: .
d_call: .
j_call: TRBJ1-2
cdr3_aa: CASSPSGVNYGYTF
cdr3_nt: TGTGCCAGTAGCCCCTCGGGGGTTAACTATGGCTACACCTTC